This T cell receptor beta chain was sequenced for a study of shared clonotypes between healthy human individuals. Study summary: Three plates each covered CD4 naive and memory; CD8 naive two, CD8 memory one. Study findings and constraints: Limitation of the genetic and exposure-history diversity represented came from the few donors.

This CDR3 contains 11 residues. CDR1 and CDR2 from the germline V gene are MNHEY and SMNVEV (reference sequence). With 7 bases removed from V and 1 base from J, the gap between germline ends came to 2 bases. Concerning this clone: The antigen is undetermined.

Assay used: immunoSEQ multiplex PCR; TCRdb lists only in-frame clones, some missing. The sample has more than 2 million clones, around 95% seen once; the top ten hold around 0.13%. This receptor was identified in a man between 18 and 29 years old in good health. V usage is TRBV27 and J usage is TRBJ1-5; D gene uncertain. Sequencing was done on a sample of naive CD4+ T cells sorted from blood. Stated subset: CD45RA+ positively selected. The CDR3 is CASKSNQPQHF. The CDR3 DNA reads as TGTGCCAGCAAGAGCAATCAGCCCCAGCATTTT.